The 2 T cell receptor beta chains presented below share a single source sample, sequenced in a study of blood T cell repertoires in COVID-19. Measured with immunoSEQ multiplex PCR; TCRdb has only the in-frame clones, and not every one. The repertoire holds roughly 43,000 clones, with 70% to 90% as singletons. The specimen was peripheral blood. The receptors shown here come from a human donor in a cohort sampled during active COVID-19.

CDR3 sequence (DNA): TGCGCCAGCAGCCGCTTGGCTGGGGGGAATTCACCCCTCCACTTT. It codes for CASSRLAGGNSPLHF. The V and J genes are TRBV4-3 and TRBJ1-6; D might be TRBD1 (5 bases). CDR3 length: 15 amino acids. Germline CDR1 LGHNA, CDR2 YSLEER. With 4 bases removed from V and 7 bases from J, the gap between germline ends came to 14 bases.

The chain carries TRBV10-3 and TRBJ2-6, with 7 bases aligning to TRBD1. V was clipped by 8 bases and J by 0 bases; unmatched bases: 10. The CDR3 extends over 17 amino acids. The germline V gene encodes CDR1 ENHRY and CDR2 SYGVKD. This chain's CDR3 is CAIRPGQTNSGANVLTF. The CDR3, as DNA: TGTGCCATCCGGCCGGGACAGACAAACTCTGGGGCCAACGTCCTGACTTTC.